This T cell receptor beta chain was documented in a study of CD8 T cells in Susac syndrome. Broader study findings: As the study acknowledged, the number of individuals in its TCR sequencing and HLA analysis was relatively small.

This clonotype was seen just once. Its antigen remains unidentified. This CDR3 is 17 amino acids long. Sequencing of TCR beta was performed on blood CD8+ and CD4+ T cells. FACS enriched CD8+ TEMRA cells, while bulk CD8+ and CD4+ were negatively isolated. Random-hexamer reverse transcription was applied to roughly 0.5 to 1 ug RNA. Across 54 Vbeta and 13 Jbeta, TCR beta CDR3 was amplified with immunoSEQ multiplex PCR. From the immunoSEQ multiplex PCR reads, TCRdb called clonotypes with MiXCR, one entry per CDR3 protein. The repertoire holds 150,000 to 200,000 distinct CDR3 sequences, with over 85% as singletons.

The rearrangement joins TRBV1 to TRBJ1-1; the D call of TRBD1 is as the table states it, not checked on the DNA. TRBV1 is a pseudogene segment. Sequencing used CD4+ T cells from PBMCs. The TCR was taken from a human donor in good health. The DNA for the CDR3 is TGCACCAGCAGCCAAGATCCTGTGACCCCCCGAGGAACTGAAGCTTTCTTT. This gives the protein CTSSQDPVTPRGTEAFF.